These T cell receptor beta chains were read from a single sample in a study of cytomegalovirus exposure and HLA in healthy donors. The data were produced by immunoSEQ multiplex PCR, yet TCRdb's version contains in-frame clones alone and is incomplete. This sample's table has tens of thousands of clones. The sample was PBMCs. These receptors all come from a woman aged 25 to 39 in good health and CMV-seropositive. CDR3s include the opening cysteine and the closing phenylalanine or tryptophan. The D gene is left open where the match is weak.

J	V	D	DNA	CDR3
TRBJ2-7	TRBV5-5	.	TGTGCCAGCAGCTGGACTGCTCATTGGGAGCAGTACTTC	CASSWTAHWEQYF
TRBJ1-5	TRBV19	TRBD1	TGTGCCAGTACCAAGCAGGGGGCAGGTCAGCCCCAGCATTTT	CASTKQGAGQPQHF
TRBJ2-7	TRBV5-4	TRBD1	TGTGCCAGCAGCTTGACAGGGGACGAGCAGTACTTC	CASSLTGDEQYF
TRBJ2-5	TRBV6-6	.	TGTGCCAGCAATAAGGGAGGGGGTCAAGAGACCCAGTACTTC	CASNKGGGQETQYF
TRBJ2-5	TRBV2	TRBD1	TGTGCCAGCATAACCGGGACAGGGGTAAAGACCCAGTACTTC	CASITGTGVKTQYF
TRBJ1-2	TRBV19	.	TGTGCCAGTAGTCGGGACACCTCTAACTATGGCTACACCTTC	CASSRDTSNYGYTF
TRBJ1-1	TRBV11-1	.	TGTGCCAGCGGCGGGCCTTCCAACACTGAAGCTTTCTTT	CASGGPSNTEAFF
TRBJ2-7	TRBV6-5	.	TGTGCCAGATCAAAACTACCTCCGGGGCAGTACTTC	CARSKLPPGQYF
TRBJ1-1	TRBV11-1	.	TGTGCCAGCAGCCCTCATCAAGGAGGCAACACTGAAGCTTTCTTT	CASSPHQGGNTEAFF
TRBJ2-2	TRBV7-2	.	TGTGCCAGCAGCCCCAGAGCCGGGAAAAACACCGGGGAGCTGTTTTTT	CASSPRAGKNTGELFF
TRBJ1-2	TRBV7-2	TRBD1	TGTGCCAGCAGCCTCCAGACAGGGACCCATGGCTACACCTTC	CASSLQTGTHGYTF
TRBJ2-1	TRBV19	.	TGTGCCAGTAGTAACTCATACAATGAGCAGTTCTTC	CASSNSYNEQFF
TRBJ1-2	TRBV6-5	.	TGTGCCAGCCTCGACGGAGGTCTCGGCTACACCTTC	CASLDGGLGYTF
TRBJ2-7	TRBV18	TRBD1	TGTGCCAGCTCACCCCGGGACAGGGAGTCCTACGAGCAGTACTTC	CASSPRDRESYEQYF
TRBJ1-2	TRBV18	TRBD1	TGTGCCAGCGCACGGGGATTCCGGGACAGTTCTTATGGCTACACCTTC	CASARGFRDSSYGYTF
TRBJ1-2	TRBV27	TRBD1	TGTGCCAGCAGCAGGGGGATCTCTTCCTACTATGGCTACACCTTC	CASSRGISSYYGYTF
TRBJ2-7	TRBV4-1	.	TGCGCCAGCAGCCAAGGTAGGGGTCGCTCCTACGAGCAGTACTTC	CASSQGRGRSYEQYF
TRBJ2-1	TRBV29-1	TRBD2	TGCAGCGTTCGGACTAGCGGGAGGGGGGGGCTTTCCGACAATGAGCAGTTCTTC	CSVRTSGRGGLSDNEQFF
TRBJ2-7	TRBV14	TRBD1	TGTGCCAGCAGCCAAGATACCGGGACAGGGTTCCCCTACGAGCAGTACTTC	CASSQDTGTGFPYEQYF
TRBJ1-2	TRBV6-5	TRBD1	TGTGCCAGCACTCGGACAGGGGGAGTCTATGGCTACACCTTC	CASTRTGGVYGYTF
TRBJ2-7	TRBV28	.	TGTGCCAGCAGTTTTAGCAGCCACAACTGGGACTTC	CASSFSSHNWDF
TRBJ1-3	TRBV6-1	.	TGTGCCAGCAGTGAATCCCCGTTAGTCGATACCTCTGGAAACACCATATATTTT	CASSESPLVDTSGNTIYF
TRBJ1-1	TRBV30	TRBD1	TGTGCCTGGAGTGGGCCAGGGGGCCTTCGGACTGAAGCTTTCTTT	CAWSGPGGLRTEAFF
TRBJ2-7	TRBV10-3	TRBD2	TGTGCCATCAGTGGAAGTACCCTGGGAGGGACGGACGAGCAGTACTTC	CAISGSTLGGTDEQYF
TRBJ2-5	TRBV2	TRBD2	TGTGCCAGCAGTGAAGAGAGGTCGCGGGGGGGCGGAGAGACCCAGTACTTC	CASSEERSRGGGETQYF
TRBJ2-3	TRBV7-2	.	TGTGCCAGCAGCTTAGAGTTGACAGATAAGCAGTATTTT	CASSLELTDKQYF
TRBJ1-2	TRBV6-5	TRBD1	TGTGCCAGCACCTCGGACAGGAGGTATGGCTACACCTTC	CASTSDRRYGYTF
TRBJ2-5	TRBV11-2	.	TGTGCCAGCAGCGACAGCGTTCAAGAGACCCAGTACTTC	CASSDSVQETQYF
TRBJ2-7	TRBV30	.	TGTGCCTGGAGTGCGGGAAGTAACTACGAGCAGTACTTC	CAWSAGSNYEQYF
TRBJ2-3	TRBV29-1	TRBD2	TGCAGCGTTGATATGGGGCGGGGGAGGACAGATACGCAGTATTTT	CSVDMGRGRTDTQYF
TRBJ1-5	TRBV28	.	TGTGCCAGCACCAGGGGTGTTCAGCCCCAGCATTTT	CASTRGVQPQHF
TRBJ1-1	TRBV6-6	.	TGTGCCACCACAACTAAGGGGTGGAACACTGAAGCTTTCTTT	CATTTKGWNTEAFF
TRBJ1-1	TRBV20-1	.	TGCAGTGCTAGAGTGGAGGCTGAAGCTTTCTTT	CSARVEAEAFF
TRBJ2-1	TRBV4-1	.	TGCGCCAGCAGCCTTCTAGGGAGCTCCGACAATGAGCAGTTCTTC	CASSLLGSSDNEQFF
TRBJ1-5	TRBV7-9	.	TGTGCCAGCAGCGCCACGACCGGACAGAAGGGGAGCAATCAGCCCCAGCATTTT	CASSATTGQKGSNQPQHF
TRBJ2-7	TRBV5-4	.	TGTGCCAGCAGCTTGCCGGGAATCTCCTACGAGCAGTACTTC	CASSLPGISYEQYF
TRBJ2-1	TRBV19	.	TGTGCCAGTAGTCGTGGACTGAGCTCCGACAATGAGCAGTTCTTC	CASSRGLSSDNEQFF
TRBJ1-1	TRBV7-2	.	TGTGCCAGCAGCCGCCGGGGAGGGACTTGGGACATGAACACTGAAGCTTTCTTT	CASSRRGGTWDMNTEAFF
TRBJ2-1	TRBV4-1	TRBD1	TGCGCCAGCAGGAGACCCGGGACAGGGGGGAATGAGCAGTTCTTC	CASRRPGTGGNEQFF
TRBJ1-1	TRBV2	.	TGTGCCACCTATCCGGGACACCAGAACACTGAAGCTTTCTTT	CATYPGHQNTEAFF
TRBJ2-3	TRBV4-1	TRBD2	TGCGCCAGCAGCCTCGGGACTAGAGTAGATACGCAGTATTTT	CASSLGTRVDTQYF
TRBJ2-1	TRBV5-1	.	TGCGCCAGCAGCTTTAAGGGGGTTTCAGGGTACAATGAGCAGTTCTTC	CASSFKGVSGYNEQFF
TRBJ1-6	TRBV28	.	TGTGCCAGCAGTTTCGGGGAAGCAGGGGTGGATTCACCCCTCCACTTT	CASSFGEAGVDSPLHF
TRBJ1-1	TRBV6-5	.	TGTGCCAGCAGTTACACGGGGGGCAATACTGAAGCTTTCTTT	CASSYTGGNTEAFF
TRBJ2-7	TRBV9	TRBD1	TGTGCCAGCAGCGTAGGGGACAGGCTGTCCTACGAGCAGTACTTC	CASSVGDRLSYEQYF